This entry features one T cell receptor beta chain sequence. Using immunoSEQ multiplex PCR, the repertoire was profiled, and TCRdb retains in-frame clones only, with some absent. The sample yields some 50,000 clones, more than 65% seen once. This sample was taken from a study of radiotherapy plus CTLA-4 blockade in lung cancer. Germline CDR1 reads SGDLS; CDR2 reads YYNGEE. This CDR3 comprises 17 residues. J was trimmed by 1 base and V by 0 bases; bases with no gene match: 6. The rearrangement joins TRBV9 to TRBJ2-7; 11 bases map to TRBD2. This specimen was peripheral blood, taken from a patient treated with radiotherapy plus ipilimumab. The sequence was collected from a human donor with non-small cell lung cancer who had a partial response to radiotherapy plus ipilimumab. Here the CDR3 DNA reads TGTGCCAGCAGCGTAGGGGTAAGACTAGCGGGGTCCTACGAGCAGTACTTC. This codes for CASSVGVRLAGSYEQYF.